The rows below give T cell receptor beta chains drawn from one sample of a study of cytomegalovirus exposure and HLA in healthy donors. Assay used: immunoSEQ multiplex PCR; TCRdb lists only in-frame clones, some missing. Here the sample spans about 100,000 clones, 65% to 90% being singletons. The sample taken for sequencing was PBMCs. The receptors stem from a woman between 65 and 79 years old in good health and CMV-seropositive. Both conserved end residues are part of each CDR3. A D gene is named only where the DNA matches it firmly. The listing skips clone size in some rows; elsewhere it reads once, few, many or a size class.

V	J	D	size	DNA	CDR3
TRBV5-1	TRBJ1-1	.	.	TGCGCCAGCAGCTCCGGAGAGGGCACTGAAGCTTTCTTT	CASSSGEGTEAFF
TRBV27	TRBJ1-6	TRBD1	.	TGTGCCAGCAGTTTAAGCAGGGGGCGATCACCCCTCCACTTT	CASSLSRGRSPLHF
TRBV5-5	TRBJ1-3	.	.	TGTGCCAGCAGCCTGCACTCAAGCTCTGGAAACACCATATATTTT	CASSLHSSSGNTIYF
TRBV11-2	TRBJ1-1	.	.	TGTGCCAGCAGCTTAGGGGGGGGGCACACTGAAGCTTTCTTT	CASSLGGGHTEAFF
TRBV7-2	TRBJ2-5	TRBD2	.	TGTGCCAGCAGCTGGGGGGGGACTAGCGGGACAGAGACCCAGTACTTC	CASSWGGTSGTETQYF
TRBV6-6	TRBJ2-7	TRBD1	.	TGTGCCAGCAGTTCACCCTATCAGGGGGCGACAGTAAAGCAGTACTTC	CASSSPYQGATVKQYF
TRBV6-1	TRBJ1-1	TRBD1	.	TGTGCCAGCAGTGGCTCGGGACAGGGGCCATACACTGAAGCTTTCTTT	CASSGSGQGPYTEAFF
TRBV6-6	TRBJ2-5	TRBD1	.	TGTGCCAGCAGTTCCACGGGACAGGGGGCGGAGACCCAGTACTTC	CASSSTGQGAETQYF
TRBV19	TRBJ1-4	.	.	TGTGCCAGTGCCTTCGGGAGGGGGTCCAATGAAAAACTGTTTTTT	CASAFGRGSNEKLFF
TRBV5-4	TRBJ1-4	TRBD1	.	TGTGCCAGCAGCCCGGACAGGGGGAATGAAAAACTGTTTTTT	CASSPDRGNEKLFF
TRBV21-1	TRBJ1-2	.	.	TGTGCCAGCAGGATGAGGGGGAGCTCAGAGGGCTACACCTTC	CASRMRGSSEGYTF
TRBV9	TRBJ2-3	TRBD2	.	TGTGCCAGCAGCCTCGGACTAGCGGGACTCACAGATACGCAGTATTTT	CASSLGLAGLTDTQYF
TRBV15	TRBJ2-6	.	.	TGTGCCACCAGCGCTGCGGGGGCCAACGTCCTGACTTTC	CATSAAGANVLTF
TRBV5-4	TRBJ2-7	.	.	TGTGCCAGCAGTCCTTCCTCTAGCGTAATCTCCTACGAGCAGTACTTC	CASSPSSSVISYEQYF
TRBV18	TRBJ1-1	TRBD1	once	TGTGCCAGCTCACCACCAAATCCGACAGGGGACACTGAAGCTTTCTTT	CASSPPNPTGDTEAFF
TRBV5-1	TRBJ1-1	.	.	TGCGCCAGCAGCTTGGGGCTGGGGCCGGACACTGAAGCTTTCTTT	CASSLGLGPDTEAFF
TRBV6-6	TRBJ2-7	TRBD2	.	TGTGCCAGCAGTTACGGGGGGGTGGGGGAGCCCTACGAGCAGTACTTC	CASSYGGVGEPYEQYF
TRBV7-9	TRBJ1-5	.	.	TGTGCCAGCAGCTTCTTCCCGGGACAAGGACAGCCCCAGCATTTT	CASSFFPGQGQPQHF
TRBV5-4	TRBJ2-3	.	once	TGTGCCAGCAGCTTGGTTGGGACAAGAAGCACAGATACGCAGTATTTT	CASSLVGTRSTDTQYF
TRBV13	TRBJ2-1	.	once	TGTGCCAGCAGCACTTTCGCTGGAGGTGAGCAGTTCTTC	CASSTFAGGEQFF
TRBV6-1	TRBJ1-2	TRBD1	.	TGTGCCAGCACCCCAGGGCGGACAGGGGATGGCTACACCTTC	CASTPGRTGDGYTF
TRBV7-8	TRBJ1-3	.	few	TGTGCCAGCAGCTTAGACAGTATTGCCATATATTTT	CASSLDSIAIYF
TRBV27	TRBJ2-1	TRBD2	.	TGTGCCAGCAGTTCGGGACTAGCCAGCACAATGGGGCAGTTCTTC	CASSSGLASTMGQFF
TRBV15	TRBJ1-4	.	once	TGTGCCACCAGCAGAGATCTGCGGGTTCTTAATGAAAAACTGTTTTTT	CATSRDLRVLNEKLFF
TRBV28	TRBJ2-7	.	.	TGTGCCAGCAGTTTCCGCACCGGGACACCCAGATCCTACGAGCAGTACTTC	CASSFRTGTPRSYEQYF
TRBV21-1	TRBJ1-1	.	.	TGTGCCAGCAGCAAATATGCGAGCACTGAAGCTTTCTTT	CASSKYASTEAFF
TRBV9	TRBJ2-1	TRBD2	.	TGTGCCAGCAGCGTAGGGGTGGGACTAGCGGGCAGCTCCTACAATGAGCAGTTCTTC	CASSVGVGLAGSSYNEQFF
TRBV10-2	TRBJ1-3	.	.	TGCGCGACGACAGGTTTCTCTGGAAACACCATATATTTT	CATTGFSGNTIYF
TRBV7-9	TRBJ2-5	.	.	TGTGCCAGCAGCTTCGGAGGGGGGGGAGAGACCCAGTACTTC	CASSFGGGGETQYF
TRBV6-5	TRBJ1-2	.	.	TGTGCCAGCAGTTACAGGGGGAGTCGACAGGACTATGGCTACACCTTC	CASSYRGSRQDYGYTF
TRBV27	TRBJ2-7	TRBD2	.	TGTGCCAGCAGTATAACTAGCGGTCTGTCCTACGAGCAGTACTTC	CASSITSGLSYEQYF
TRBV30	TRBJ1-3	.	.	TGTGCCTGGAGTCCCCTAGGCCTCTCTGGAAACACCATATATTTT	CAWSPLGLSGNTIYF